One and the same sample provided the 11 T cell receptor beta chains below, sequenced in a study of shared clonotypes between healthy human individuals. Generated by immunoSEQ multiplex PCR, the TCRdb table keeps only in-frame clones and is missing some. Of around 700,000 clones in the sample, about two thirds are singletons; the top ten hold less than 2%. The material sequenced was memory CD4+ T cells sorted from blood. Indicated subset: CD45RA-negative fraction. The receptors here all came from a woman aged 30 to 39 in good health.

The chain couples TRBV5-8 to TRBJ1-4, with 8 positions matching TRBD1. This CDR3 is 16 amino acids long. The V gene's germline CDR1 is SGHTS and CDR2 YDEGEE. Unmatched junction bases numbered 9, after V lost 2 bases and J lost 6 bases. The CDR3 spells CASSFNRDRGYEKLFF. DNA for the CDR3: TGTGCCAGCAGCTTTAATCGCGACAGGGGATATGAAAAACTGTTTTTT.

The genes are TRBV5-1 and TRBJ2-1; tentatively, D is TRBD1 or TRBD2 (5 bases each). Trimming took 0 bases from V and 1 from J, leaving 8 bases between them. Per the germline V gene, CDR1 is SGHRS and CDR2 is YFSETQ. The length of the CDR3 is 15 residues. CDR3 DNA: TGCGCCAGCAGCTTGGGGGGGAGATCCTACAATGAGCAGTTCTTC. Translated: CASSLGGRSYNEQFF. The full variable domain, its missing parts supplied by reference TRBV5-1 and TRBJ2-1, is KAGVTQTPRYLIKTRGQQVTLSCSPISGHRSVSWYQQTPGQGLQFLFEYFSETQRNKGNFPGRFSGRQFSNSRSEMNVSTLELGDSALYLCASSLGGRSYNEQFFGPGTRLTVL.

The chain uses TRBV5-1 and TRBJ2-1, with no clear D. V was cut by 4 bases and J by 4 bases, with 15 bases left in between. Germline V lookup: CDR1 SGHRS, CDR2 YFSETQ. This CDR3 region has 15 residues. This chain's CDR3 is CASSLRPDGYNEQFF. CDR3 sequence (DNA): TGCGCCAGCAGCCTGCGTCCGGACGGGTACAATGAGCAGTTCTTC.

CDR3 coding DNA: TGCAGCGTTTGGAGGAGTAGCGGGAGGGTAATCAATGAGCAGTTCTTC. As protein: CSVWRSSGRVINEQFF. The chain recombines TRBV29-1 with TRBJ2-1; 11 bases align to TRBD2. V was clipped by 5 bases and J by 6 bases; unmatched bases: 12. CDR1 is SQVTM and CDR2 is ANQGSEA in the germline V gene. CDR3 length: 16 amino acids.

V gene TRBV28 combines with J gene TRBJ1-1, with 7 bases fitting TRBD1. Trimming cost V 7 bases and J 1 base; bases outside gene matches: 12. This CDR3 has 16 residues. Germline CDR1 reads MDHEN; CDR2 reads SYDVKM. The CDR3 sequence is CASKYSTGARNTEAFF. The CDR3 DNA sequence: TGTGCCAGCAAATATTCTACAGGGGCGAGGAACACTGAAGCTTTCTTT.

The chain carries TRBV4-1 and TRBJ2-2; 15 nucleotides agree with TRBD2. This CDR3 has 17 residues. V was clipped by 4 bases and J by 7 bases; unmatched bases: 7. Germline values: CDR1 MGHRA, CDR2 YSYEKL. The CDR3 region has the DNA TGCGCCAGCAGCCGGACTAGCGGGAGGGCCGGTGACGGGGAGCTGTTTTTT. This sequence encodes CASSRTSGRAGDGELFF.

This clone was seen once. The chain couples TRBV7-9 to TRBJ2-2; D gene unclear. The CDR3 has 17 residues. Germline V lookup: CDR1 SEHNR, CDR2 FQNEAQ (reference sequence). The V gene lost 5 bases and the J gene lost 2 bases, with 18 bases spanning the gap. CDR3: CASSVLPLQRNTGELFF. In nucleotides, the CDR3 is TGTGCCAGCAGCGTCTTACCCCTTCAGAGAAACACCGGGGAGCTGTTTTTT.

The chain joins TRBV6-6 to TRBJ1-5; D is ambiguous. Trimming stripped 5 bases from V and 2 bases from J, with 10 bases between. This CDR3 has 14 amino acids. Germline V lookup: CDR1 MNHNY, CDR2 SVGAGI (reference sequence). CDR3 sequence (DNA): TGTGCCAGCAGTCTTAATCCAGGCAATCAGCCCCAGCATTTT. It specifies CASSLNPGNQPQHF.

The chain carries TRBV7-9 and TRBJ2-7; D is unclear. The CDR3 is 15 amino acids. Trimming cost V 5 bases and J 2 bases, with 16 bases left between them. The germline V gene encodes CDR1 SEHNR and CDR2 FQNEAQ (reference sequence). This chain's CDR3 is CASSPRSGEPYEQYF. CDR3 coding DNA: TGTGCCAGCAGCCCCCGGAGTGGGGAACCCTACGAGCAGTACTTC.

J is TRBJ1-2 and V is TRBV11-3; perhaps TRBD1 as D (5 bases). The V gene lost 0 bases and the J gene lost 4 bases, with 15 bases spanning the gap. This CDR3 spans 16 amino acids. Germline values: CDR1 SGHNT, CDR2 YENEEA. In DNA form, the CDR3 reads TGTGCCAGCAGCTTAGACCCCCGGGGCTACGGCTATGGCTACACCTTC. This sequence encodes CASSLDPRGYGYGYTF. Using reference TRBV11-3 and TRBJ1-2 for the parts outside the CDR3, the full variable domain is EAGVVQSPRYKIIEKKQPVAFWCNPISGHNTLYWYLQNLGQGPELLIRYENEEAVDDSQLPKDRFSAERLKGVDSTLKIQPAELGDSAVYLCASSLDPRGYGYGYTFGSGTRLTVV.

This chain connects TRBV11-2 to TRBJ2-7; perhaps D is TRBD1 or TRBD2 (5 bases each). This CDR3 has 16 amino acids. Trimming took 4 bases from V and 2 from J, leaving 18 bases between them. CDR1 and CDR2 from the germline V gene are SGHAT and FQNNGV. CDR3 in amino acids: CASSSRGQGRAYEQYF. The CDR3 nucleotides are TGTGCCAGCAGCTCAAGGGGCCAGGGACGGGCCTACGAGCAGTACTTC.